The entry below gives a single TCR beta chain sequence along with its context. The antigen remains unidentified. This sample is drawn from a study of cytomegalovirus exposure and HLA in healthy donors. The study ran its PCR with 60 Vbeta and 13 Jbeta primers. The assay was immunoSEQ multiplex PCR, and TCRdb's table has in-frame clones only and misses some. This sample has about 38,000 clones, with roughly 85% found just once. General study findings and limits: Further analysis was carried out later, and it showed several of the most significant clusters appearing linked to common viral pathogens. Most TCR sequences were uncommon, yet certain public TCRs appeared in many donors. Within a later analysis, the majority of CMV-associated TCR beta chains appeared HLA-restricted.

CDR3 size: 14 residues. Germline CDR1 is SGHRS and CDR2 is YFSETQ. Trimming removed 0 bases from V and 6 bases from J, with 7 bases in between. In nominal health when sampled, donors likely had unrecorded immune exposures nonetheless. V usage is TRBV5-1 and J usage is TRBJ1-6; TRBD1 is a possible D gene (5 bases). The source material was PBMCs. The sequence derives from a woman in her thirties or forties in good health and CMV-seropositive. DNA of the CDR3: TGCGCCAGCAGCTTGGGGACATCTAATTCACCCCTCCACTTT. Encoded protein: CASSLGTSNSPLHF.